A single sample gave rise to the 3 T cell receptor beta chains below, sequenced in a study of T cells in Graves' hyperthyroidism and ophthalmopathy. From RNA transcripts, TCR beta CDR3 regions were amplified. HTBI primers were employed in a first-round RT-PCR of the TCR CDR3. TCRdb passed the multiplex PCR reads through MiXCR, listing each CDR3 protein once. This sample has hundreds of thousands of distinct CDR3 sequences; just under 45% occur once, and the top ten carry under 8.5%. Specimen: peripheral blood or thyroid tissue (not recorded which). Source of these receptors: an adult man with Graves' disease, either hyperthyroidism or ophthalmopathy (not recorded which).

This clonotype has only one observation. The chain links TRBV29-1 to TRBJ2-7, with D uncertain. V gave up 2 bases and J gave up 3 bases, with 11 bases separating them. Germline CDR1 SQVTM, CDR2 ANQGSEA. The CDR3 has 13 amino acids. CDR3 sequence: CSVEMGSVYEQYF. Written as DNA, the CDR3 is TGCAGCGTTGAAATGGGGTCGGTCTACGAGCAGTACTTC.

The chain links TRBV7-8 to TRBJ1-1; D is ambiguous. V was cut by 7 bases and J by 11 bases, with 17 bases left in between. This CDR3 contains 12 residues. Germline lookup yields CDR1 SGHVS and CDR2 FQNEAQ. The chain's CDR3 is CASTEVRTVAFF. CDR3 sequence (DNA): TGTGCCAGCACCGAAGTGAGAACAGTTGCTTTCTTT.

This chain joins TRBV13 and TRBJ2-7; tentatively, D is TRBD1 or TRBD2 (6 bases each). CDR3 length: 12 amino acids. Germline CDR1 reads PRHDT; CDR2 reads FYEKMQ (reference sequence). V dropped 5 bases and J dropped 4 bases, with 9 bases sitting between them. The chain's CDR3 is CASSRGRYEQYF. CDR3 nucleotides: TGTGCCAGCAGCCGGGGGCGATACGAGCAGTACTTC.